This T cell receptor (beta chain) was identified during a study of blood T cells in healthy people across ages. Study-level findings and limits: Any conclusive comparison of naive versus antigen-experienced cells was prevented by using unsorted PBMCs. Roughly linear age-related decline in beta diversity appeared, significant by age approximately 43. Higher diversity, along with more naive CD4+ cells, distinguished long-lived donors from aged donors.

A second about 6 to 12 cycle PCR used barcoded and J-beta primers. Researchers report that a template-switch adaptor with 12 random nucleotides tagged each cDNA molecule. TCRdb re-called the 5' RACE reads through MiXCR, storing one row per CDR3 protein. The data contain approximately 800,000 distinct CDR3 sequences, about half of them singletons. With respect to this clonotype: Its antigen is not known.

The germline V gene has CDR1 SGHTA and CDR2 FQGNSA. V was trimmed by 5 bases and J by 5 bases, leaving 26 bases between them. There are 18 residues in the CDR3. The sequencing sample was made of blood. The V gene is TRBV7-2, the J gene TRBJ2-3; D assignment may be TRBD1 or TRBD2 (6 bases each). This TCR came from an elderly man in good health. As DNA, the CDR3 is TGTGCCAGCAGCCCCCGCCAGGGGCGGGAAGGGAGGTTAGATACGCAGTATTTT. This gives the protein CASSPRQGREGRLDTQYF.